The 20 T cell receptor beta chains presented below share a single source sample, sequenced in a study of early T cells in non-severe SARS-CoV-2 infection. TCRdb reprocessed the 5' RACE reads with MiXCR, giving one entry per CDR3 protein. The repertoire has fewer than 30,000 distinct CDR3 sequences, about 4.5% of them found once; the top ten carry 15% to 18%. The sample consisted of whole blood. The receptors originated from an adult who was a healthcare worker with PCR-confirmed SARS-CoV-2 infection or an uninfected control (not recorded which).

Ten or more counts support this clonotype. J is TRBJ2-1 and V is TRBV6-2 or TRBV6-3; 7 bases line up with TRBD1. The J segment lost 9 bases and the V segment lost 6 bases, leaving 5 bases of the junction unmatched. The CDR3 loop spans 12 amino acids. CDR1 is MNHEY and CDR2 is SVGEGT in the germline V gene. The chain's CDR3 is CASSRTGVEQFF. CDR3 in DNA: TGTGCCAGCAGCAGGACAGGTGTTGAGCAGTTCTTC.

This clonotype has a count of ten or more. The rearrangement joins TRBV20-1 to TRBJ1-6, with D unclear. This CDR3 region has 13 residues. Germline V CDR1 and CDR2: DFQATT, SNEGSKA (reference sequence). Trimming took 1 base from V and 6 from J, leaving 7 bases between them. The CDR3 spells CSARAAVNSPLHF. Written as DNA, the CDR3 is TGCAGTGCTAGAGCGGCAGTTAATTCACCCCTCCACTTT.

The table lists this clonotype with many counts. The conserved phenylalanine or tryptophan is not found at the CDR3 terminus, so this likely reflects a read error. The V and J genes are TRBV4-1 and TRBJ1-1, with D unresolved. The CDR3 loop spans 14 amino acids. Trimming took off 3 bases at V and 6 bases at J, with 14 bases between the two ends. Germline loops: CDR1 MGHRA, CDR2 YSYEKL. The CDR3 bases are TGCGCCAGCAGCCAGCAAAGAGGTGTATCTGAAGCTTTCCTT. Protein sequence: CASSQQRGVSEAFL.

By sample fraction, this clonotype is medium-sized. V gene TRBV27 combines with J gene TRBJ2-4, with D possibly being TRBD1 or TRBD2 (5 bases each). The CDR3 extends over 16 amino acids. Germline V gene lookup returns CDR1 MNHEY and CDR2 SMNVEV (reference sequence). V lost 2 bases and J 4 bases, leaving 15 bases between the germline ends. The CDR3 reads CASSLRGREGKNIQYF. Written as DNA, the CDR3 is TGTGCCAGCAGTTTACGGGGCCGAGAGGGAAAAAACATTCAGTACTTC.

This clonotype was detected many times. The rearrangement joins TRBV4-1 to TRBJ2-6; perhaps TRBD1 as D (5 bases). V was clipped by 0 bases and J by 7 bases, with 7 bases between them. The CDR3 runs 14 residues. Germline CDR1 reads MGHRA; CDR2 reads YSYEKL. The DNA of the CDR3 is TGCGCCAGCAGCCAAGAAGGACAAGCCAACGTCCTGACTTTC. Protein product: CASSQEGQANVLTF.

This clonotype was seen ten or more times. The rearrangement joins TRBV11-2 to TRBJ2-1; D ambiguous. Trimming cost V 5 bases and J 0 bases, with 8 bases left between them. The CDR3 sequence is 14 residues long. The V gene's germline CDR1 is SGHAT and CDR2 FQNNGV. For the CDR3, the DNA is TGTGCCAGCAGCCTCGAGAGCTCCTACAATGAGCAGTTCTTC. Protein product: CASSLESSYNEQFF.

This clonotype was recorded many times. CDR3 nucleotide sequence: TGTGCCAGCAGCTTAGGTAGCGGGGGGGTCGTGAATGAGCAGTTCTTC. Translating gives CASSLGSGGVVNEQFF. The V gene is TRBV7-9, the J gene TRBJ2-1; 11 bases map to TRBD2. Losses at the gene ends were 1 base for V and 7 bases for J; bases not matched to a gene: 6. Germline-derived CDR1 and CDR2 are SEHNR and FQNEAQ (reference sequence). This CDR3 is built from 16 residues. The variable domain in full, with the rest retrieved from reference TRBV7-9 and TRBJ2-1, is DTGVSQNPRHKITKRGQNVTFRCDPISEHNRLYWYRQTLGQGPEFLTYFQNEAQLEKSRLLSDRFSAERPKGSFSTLEIQRTEQGDSAMYLCASSLGSGGVVNEQFFGPGTRLTVL.

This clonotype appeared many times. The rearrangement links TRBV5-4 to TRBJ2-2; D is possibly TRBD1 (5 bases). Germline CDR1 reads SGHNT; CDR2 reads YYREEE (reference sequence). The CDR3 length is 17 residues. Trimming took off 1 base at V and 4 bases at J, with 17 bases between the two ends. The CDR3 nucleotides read TGTGCCAGCAGCTTGCAGACAGAGACATTAATCACCGGGGAGCTGTTTTTT. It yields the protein CASSLQTETLITGELFF.

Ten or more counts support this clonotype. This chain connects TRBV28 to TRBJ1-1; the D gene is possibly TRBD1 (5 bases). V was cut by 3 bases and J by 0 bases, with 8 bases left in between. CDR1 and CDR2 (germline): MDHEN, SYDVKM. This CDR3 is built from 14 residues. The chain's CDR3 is CASSLTEMNTEAFF. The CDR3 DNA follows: TGTGCCAGCAGTTTGACAGAAATGAACACTGAAGCTTTCTTT.

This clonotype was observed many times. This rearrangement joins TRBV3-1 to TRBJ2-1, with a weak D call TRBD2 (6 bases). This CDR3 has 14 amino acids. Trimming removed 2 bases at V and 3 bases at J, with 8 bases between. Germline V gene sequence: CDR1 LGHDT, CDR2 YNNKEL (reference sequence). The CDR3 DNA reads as TGTGCCAGCAGCCAATGGGGGGACTACAATGAGCAGTTCTTC. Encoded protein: CASSQWGDYNEQFF.

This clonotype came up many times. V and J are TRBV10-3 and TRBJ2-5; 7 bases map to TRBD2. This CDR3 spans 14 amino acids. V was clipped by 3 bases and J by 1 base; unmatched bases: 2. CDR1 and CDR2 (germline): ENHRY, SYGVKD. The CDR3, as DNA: TGTGCCATCAGTGACCAGCGGGGCCAAGAGACCCAGTACTTC. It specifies CAISDQRGQETQYF.

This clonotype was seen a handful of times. The CDR3, as DNA: TGTGCCAGCTCACGGGGGGCGGACACTGAAGCTTTCTTT. It codes for CASSRGADTEAFF. This chain connects TRBV18 to TRBJ1-1; maybe TRBD1 (6 bases). Germline-derived CDR1 and CDR2 are KGHSH and LQKENI. V was pared by 4 bases and J by 3 bases, with 9 bases between. The CDR3 is 13 amino acids.

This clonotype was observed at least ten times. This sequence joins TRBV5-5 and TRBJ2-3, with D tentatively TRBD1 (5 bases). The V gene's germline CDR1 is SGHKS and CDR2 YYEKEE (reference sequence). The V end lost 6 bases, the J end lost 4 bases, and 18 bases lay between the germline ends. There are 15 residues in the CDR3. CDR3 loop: CASTSWTLLSDTQYF. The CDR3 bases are TGTGCCAGCACCTCATGGACACTTCTTTCAGATACGCAGTATTTT. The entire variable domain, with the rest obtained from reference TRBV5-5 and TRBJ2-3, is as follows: DAGVTQSPTHLIKTRGQQVTLRCSPISGHKSVSWYQQVLGQGPQFIFQYYEKEERGRGNFPDRFSARQFPNYSSELNVNALLLGDSALYLCASTSWTLLSDTQYFGPGTRLTVL.

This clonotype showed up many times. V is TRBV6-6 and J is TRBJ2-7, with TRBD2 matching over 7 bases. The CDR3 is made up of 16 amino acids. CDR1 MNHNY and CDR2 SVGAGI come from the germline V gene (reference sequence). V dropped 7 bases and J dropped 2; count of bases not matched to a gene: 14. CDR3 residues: CASKLGGSGPPYEQYF. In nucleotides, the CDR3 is TGTGCCAGCAAACTTGGGGGTAGCGGGCCCCCCTACGAGCAGTACTTC.

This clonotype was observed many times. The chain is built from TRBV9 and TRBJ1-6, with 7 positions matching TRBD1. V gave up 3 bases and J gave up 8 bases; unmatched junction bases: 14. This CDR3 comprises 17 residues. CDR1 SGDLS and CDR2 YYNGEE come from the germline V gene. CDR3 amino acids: CASSATGTVFFYSPLHF. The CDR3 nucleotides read TGTGCCAGCAGCGCAACCGGGACAGTTTTCTTCTATTCACCCCTCCACTTT.

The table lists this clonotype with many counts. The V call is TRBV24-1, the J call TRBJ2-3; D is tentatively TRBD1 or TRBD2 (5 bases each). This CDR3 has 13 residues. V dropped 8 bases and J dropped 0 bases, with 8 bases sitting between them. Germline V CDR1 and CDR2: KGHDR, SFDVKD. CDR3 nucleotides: TGTGCCACCAAGGGGACCAGCACAGATACGCAGTATTTT. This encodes CATKGTSTDTQYF.

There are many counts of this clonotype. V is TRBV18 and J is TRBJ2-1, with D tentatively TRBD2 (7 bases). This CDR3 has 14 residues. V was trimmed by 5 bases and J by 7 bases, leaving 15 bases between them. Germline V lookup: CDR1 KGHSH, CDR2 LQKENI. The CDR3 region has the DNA TGTGCCAGCTCAATCCCACAGGGAGGGAATGAGCAGTTCTTC. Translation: CASSIPQGGNEQFF.

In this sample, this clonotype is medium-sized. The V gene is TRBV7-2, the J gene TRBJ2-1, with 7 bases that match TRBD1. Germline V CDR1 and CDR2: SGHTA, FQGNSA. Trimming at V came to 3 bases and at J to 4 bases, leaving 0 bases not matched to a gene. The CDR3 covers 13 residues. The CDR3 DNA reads TGTGCCAGCAGCTTGACAGGGTACAATGAGCAGTTCTTC. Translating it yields CASSLTGYNEQFF.

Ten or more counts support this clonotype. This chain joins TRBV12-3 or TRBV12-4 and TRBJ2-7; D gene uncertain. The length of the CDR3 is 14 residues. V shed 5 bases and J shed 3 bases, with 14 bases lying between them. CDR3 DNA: TGTGCCAGCAGTCTCGGCCTCCCTTTCTACGAGCAGTACTTC. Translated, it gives CASSLGLPFYEQYF.

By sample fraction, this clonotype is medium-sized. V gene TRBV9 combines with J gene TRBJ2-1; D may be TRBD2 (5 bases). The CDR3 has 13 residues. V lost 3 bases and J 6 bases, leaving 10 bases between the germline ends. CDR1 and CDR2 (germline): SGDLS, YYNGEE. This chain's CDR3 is CASSAGIFNEQFF. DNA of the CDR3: TGTGCCAGCAGCGCGGGGATTTTCAATGAGCAGTTCTTC.